This TCR beta chain originates from a study of T cell changes during pregnancy in multiple sclerosis. Unmatched junction bases numbered 4, after V lost 7 bases and J lost 0 bases. This CDR3 contains 14 residues. Per germline, CDR1 SQVTM and CDR2 ANQGSEA. Sequencing used immunoSEQ multiplex PCR; TCRdb keeps in-frame clones, though not all of them. The sample shows some 81,000 clones, 89% of them seen only once. The sample here was peripheral blood, taken before pregnancy. V gene TRBV29-1 combines with J gene TRBJ2-2; TRBD1 aligns across 8 bases. This receptor was obtained from a female donor with multiple sclerosis, enrolled in a pregnancy study. CDR3 sequence reads: CSGGQAPNTGELFF. CDR3 nucleotides: TGCAGCGGGGGACAGGCCCCGAACACCGGGGAGCTGTTTTTT.